The clone carrying this T cell receptor beta chain was seen a few times. Germline V CDR1 and CDR2: MNHEY, SVGEGT. The CDR3 runs to 19 residues. Trimming cost V 3 bases and J 0 bases, with 21 bases left between them. This specimen belongs to a study of blood T cell repertoires in COVID-19. Sequencing used immunoSEQ multiplex PCR; TCRdb keeps in-frame clones, though not all of them. The sample lists around 500,000 clones, approximately 85% occurring once. This clonotype was sampled from a human donor in a cohort sampled during active COVID-19. The chain combines TRBV6-2 or TRBV6-3 with TRBJ2-4; the D is unclear. The sample taken for sequencing was peripheral blood. CDR3 bases: TGTGCCAGCAGTTATTCGAGGATTTCCTACTCTCTAGCCAAAAACATTCAGTACTTC. It codes for CASSYSRISYSLAKNIQYF.